Given below is one T cell receptor (beta chain) in context. These data come from a study of blood T cell repertoires in COVID-19. V was clipped by 4 bases and J by 9 bases, with 13 bases between them. The CDR3 sequence is 13 residues long. In the original processing: Reference gene primer amplification gave estimated nucleated cell counts. Only in-frame clones appear in the TCRdb table, and some are missing; sequencing was by immunoSEQ multiplex PCR. That table is the source of V, J and clone size, and D and trimming were worked out from the DNA. The profile shows about 120,000 clones, approximately 83% of them singletons.

Sequenced input: peripheral blood. This chain links TRBV12-3 or TRBV12-4 with TRBJ2-4, with a possible D match to TRBD2 (5 bases). This sequence was found in a woman in her sixties or seventies with acute or convalescent COVID-19. The CDR3 DNA is TGTGCCAGCAGTTCCCGCGGGTACGGCATTCAGTACTTC. It codes for CASSSRGYGIQYF.